A selection of T cell receptor beta chains follows, all from one sample in a study of blood T cell repertoires in COVID-19. Here immunoSEQ multiplex PCR was the method, and the copy in TCRdb shows in-frame clones only, minus some. The sample comprises about 42,000 clones, around nine tenths of which are singletons, and 0.3% to 0.5% rests with the top ten. Sequencing was performed on peripheral blood. These receptors were obtained from a human donor in a cohort sampled during active COVID-19. The CDR3 runs from the conserved cysteine through the conserved F or W. D genes are given only for firm matches. Clone sizes are given selectively: once, few, many, or a class where the clone is expanded.

V	size	J	D	CDR3	DNA
TRBV5-1	few	TRBJ1-4	TRBD1	CASSYRTGSNEKLFF	TGCGCCAGCAGTTATAGGACAGGGTCCAATGAAAAACTGTTTTTT
TRBV19	-	TRBJ1-1	-	CASSRQLDTEAFF	TGTGCCAGTAGTCGACAGTTGGACACTGAAGCTTTCTTT
TRBV11-2	-	TRBJ2-7	-	CASSLGRGLGIYEQYF	TGTGCCAGCAGCTTAGGTAGGGGATTAGGGATCTACGAGCAGTACTTC
TRBV7-9	-	TRBJ1-1	-	CASTPGGRGNTEAFF	TGTGCCAGCACCCCTGGGGGCAGGGGGAACACTGAAGCTTTCTTT
TRBV4-3	-	TRBJ1-2	-	CASSPHRVANYGYTF	TGCGCCAGCAGCCCCCACAGGGTGGCTAACTATGGCTACACCTTC
TRBV19	-	TRBJ1-2	TRBD1	CASSIGTGGKGYTF	TGTGCCAGTAGTATCGGCACAGGGGGCAAGGGCTACACCTTC
TRBV23-1	once	TRBJ2-6	-	CASSQSPTISGANVLTF	TGCGCCAGCAGTCAATCCCCGACAATCTCTGGGGCCAACGTCCTGACTTTC
TRBV7-9	few	TRBJ1-1	TRBD1	CASSGWTGAEAFF	TGTGCCAGCAGCGGATGGACAGGGGCTGAAGCTTTCTTT
TRBV6-5	-	TRBJ1-2	-	CASSYSMVRGLGGYTF	TGTGCCAGCAGTTACTCGATGGTTCGGGGTCTGGGTGGCTACACCTTC
TRBV3-1/TRBV3-2	-	TRBJ2-7	TRBD1	CASSQDRFQGASYEQYF	TGTGCCAGCAGCCAAGATAGATTCCAGGGGGCGTCCTACGAGCAGTACTTC
TRBV10-3	-	TRBJ1-5	-	CAISGTSHSNQPQHF	TGTGCCATCAGTGGGACATCCCATAGCAATCAGCCCCAGCATTTT
TRBV4-1	-	TRBJ2-7	-	CASSLRTISYEQYF	TGCGCCAGCAGCCTCAGGACAATCTCCTACGAGCAGTACTTC